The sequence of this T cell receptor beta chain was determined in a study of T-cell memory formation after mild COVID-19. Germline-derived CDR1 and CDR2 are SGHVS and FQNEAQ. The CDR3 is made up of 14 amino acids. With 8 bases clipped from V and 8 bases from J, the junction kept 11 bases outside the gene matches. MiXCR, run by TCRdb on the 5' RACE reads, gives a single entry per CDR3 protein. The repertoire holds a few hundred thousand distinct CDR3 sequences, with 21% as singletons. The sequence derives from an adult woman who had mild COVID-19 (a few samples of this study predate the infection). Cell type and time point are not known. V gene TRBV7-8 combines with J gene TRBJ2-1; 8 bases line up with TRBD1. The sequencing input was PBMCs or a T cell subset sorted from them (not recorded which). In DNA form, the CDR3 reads TGTGCCAGCGGGAGACAGGGGCTTGGGGATGAGCAGTTCTTC. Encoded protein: CASGRQGLGDEQFF.